The 14 T cell receptor beta chains reported below all come from one sample, sequenced in a study of T cells after yellow fever vaccination. TCRdb reprocessed the 5' RACE reads with MiXCR, giving one entry per CDR3 protein. The sample contains 200,000 to 300,000 distinct CDR3 sequences, 10% to 15% of which appear only once. The sample here was CD4+ T cells sorted from PBMCs, taken 45 days after the yellow fever booster vaccination. These receptor sequences come from a man aged 25 to 45 who received the YFV17D yellow fever vaccine.

This clonotype has a handful of counts. The genes are TRBV10-3 and TRBJ2-2; either TRBD1 or TRBD2 may supply D (5 bases each). V lost 4 bases and J 5 bases, leaving 11 bases between the germline ends. This CDR3 region has 14 residues. Germline V gene lookup returns CDR1 ENHRY and CDR2 SYGVKD. The CDR3 DNA reads TGTGCCATCAGTGGGGACCGTCGAACCGGGGAGCTGTTTTTT. Its translation is CAISGDRRTGELFF.

J is TRBJ2-1 and V is TRBV4-3; 11 bases are shared with TRBD2. This CDR3 has 17 residues. The V segment lost 2 bases and the J segment 5 bases; nucleotides outside the gene matches: 8. CDR1 and CDR2 (germline): LGHNA, YSLEER. The CDR3 here is CASSQHPASGRNNEQFF. The CDR3 DNA follows: TGCGCCAGCAGCCAACATCCGGCTAGCGGGAGGAACAATGAGCAGTTCTTC.

This sequence joins TRBV7-8 and TRBJ2-1, with 8 bases aligning to TRBD2. The CDR3 totals 16 residues. Trimming took 5 bases from V and 3 from J; bases not matched to a gene: 9. Germline CDR1 SGHVS, CDR2 FQNEAQ. CDR3 nucleotides: TGTGCCAGCAGCGAACGGACTAGCTCCTACTACAATGAGCAGTTCTTC. It yields the protein CASSERTSSYYNEQFF.

The chain carries TRBV5-1 and TRBJ1-5, with D possibly TRBD1 on 6 matching bases. V dropped 0 bases and J dropped 5 bases, with 9 bases sitting between them. Germline lookup yields CDR1 SGHRS and CDR2 YFSETQ. CDR3 length: 14 residues. DNA for the CDR3: TGCGCCAGCAGCTTGGCTTCAGGGGATCAGCCCCAGCATTTT. It encodes CASSLASGDQPQHF.

This chain joins TRBV20-1 and TRBJ2-7, with D possibly TRBD1 on 6 matching bases. CDR1 DFQATT and CDR2 SNEGSKA come from the germline V gene (reference sequence). The CDR3 sequence is 13 residues long. V lost 6 bases and J 3 bases, leaving 15 bases between the germline ends. DNA for the CDR3: TGCAGTGCCACCCCGCCGGACAGCTACGAGCAGTACTTC. This gives the protein CSATPPDSYEQYF.

This clonotype has more than one count but fewer than ten. The V and J genes are TRBV7-9 and TRBJ2-5; TRBD1 agrees at 8 bases. This CDR3 comprises 14 residues. The V segment lost 5 bases and the J segment 5 bases; nucleotides outside the gene matches: 7. Germline assignment: CDR1 SEHNR and CDR2 FQNEAQ (reference sequence). CDR3 DNA: TGTGCCAGCAGCCCAGGGGGCAAGGGGGAGACCCAGTACTTC. Its translation is CASSPGGKGETQYF.

This chain connects TRBV28 to TRBJ2-1; D possibly corresponds to TRBD1 (6 bases). The CDR3 length is 17 residues. V gave up 2 bases and J gave up 5 bases, with 19 bases separating them. CDR1 MDHEN and CDR2 SYDVKM come from the germline V gene. CDR3 in amino acids: CASSLMGTGPRNNEQFF. CDR3 bases: TGTGCCAGCAGTTTAATGGGCACAGGGCCCCGTAACAATGAGCAGTTCTTC.

The rearrangement links TRBV7-2 to TRBJ2-2, with a tentative D call TRBD2 (8 bases). Per germline, CDR1 SGHTA and CDR2 FQGNSA. V was trimmed by 11 bases and J by 6 bases, leaving 25 bases between them. CDR3 size: 16 residues. The DNA of the CDR3 is TGTGCCCAGGGGGGGTTAGCGGGAAGAGGCTCCGGGGAGCTGTTTTTT. This encodes CAQGGLAGRGSGELFF.

This clonotype was seen at least ten times. V usage is TRBV5-1 and J usage is TRBJ2-7; maybe TRBD1 (6 bases). The CDR3 extends over 14 amino acids. V lost 0 bases to trimming and J lost 6 bases, with 13 bases between them. Germline loops: CDR1 SGHRS, CDR2 YFSETQ. The CDR3 region has the DNA TGCGCCAGCAGCTTGGAGGGACACTACTTCGAGCAGTACTTC. Translated, it gives CASSLEGHYFEQYF. The full variable domain, completed using reference TRBV5-1 and TRBJ2-7, is KAGVTQTPRYLIKTRGQQVTLSCSPISGHRSVSWYQQTPGQGLQFLFEYFSETQRNKGNFPGRFSGRQFSNSRSEMNVSTLELGDSALYLCASSLEGHYFEQYFGPGTRLTVT.

Ten or more counts support this clonotype. The rearrangement uses TRBV29-1 and TRBJ2-7; D gene ambiguous. The CDR3 sequence is 13 residues long. CDR1 and CDR2 from the germline V gene are SQVTM and ANQGSEA. Trimming shortened V by 7 bases and J by 2 bases, and 15 bases separated the two germline ends. Here the CDR3 reads CSASSGTTYEQYF. The DNA of the CDR3 is TGCAGCGCCTCCAGTGGTACGACCTACGAGCAGTACTTC.

V is TRBV5-1 and J is TRBJ1-1, with 9 bases aligning to TRBD1. The V and J ends lost 3 bases and 0 bases, in that order; junction bases with no gene match: 9. Germline V gene data show CDR1 as SGHRS and CDR2 as YFSETQ. The CDR3 runs to 17 residues. Here the CDR3 reads CASSSTGGGGMNTEAFF. CDR3 coding DNA: TGCGCCAGCAGCTCCACAGGGGGCGGCGGGATGAACACTGAAGCTTTCTTT.

The chain combines TRBV6-5 with TRBJ1-1; D not resolved. Trimming shortened V by 4 bases and J by 5 bases, and 11 bases separated the two germline ends. Germline V gene sequence: CDR1 MNHEY, CDR2 SVGAGI. The CDR3 loop spans 13 amino acids. The DNA of the CDR3 is TGTGCCAGCAGTTTATACAGAAGTACTGAAGCTTTCTTT. Translated, it gives CASSLYRSTEAFF.

This clonotype was seen only a few times. The V call is TRBV12-3 or TRBV12-4, the J call TRBJ2-7; the match to TRBD1 covers 9 bases. V shed 3 bases and J 2 bases; nucleotides not matched to a gene: 5. The CDR3 extends over 15 amino acids. In DNA, the CDR3 is TGTGCCAGCAGTTTCCCAGGACAGGGGACCTACGAGCAGTACTTC. This translates into CASSFPGQGTYEQYF.

This clonotype was seen a few times. The chain links TRBV12-3 or TRBV12-4 to TRBJ2-7; TRBD2 matches at 8 bases. V trimming: 3 bases; J trimming: 0 bases; junction bases outside the gene matches: 4. The CDR3 contains 15 residues. CDR3 sequence (DNA): TGTGCCAGCAGTTTGGTAGCGGGGATCTCCTACGAGCAGTACTTC. It translates to CASSLVAGISYEQYF.